Described below is a single T cell receptor beta chain sequence and its context. Its antigen is undetermined. The data were obtained in a study of Ad26.COV2.S vaccination and SARS-CoV-2 variants. For the study at large: Participant was drawn from the COV1001 Ad26.COV2.S trial arm. Intramuscularly, Ad26.COV2.S was given either once or twice, 56 days apart. Notes on the study in general: Comparable non-spike TCR breadth was observed in vaccine and placebo recipients.

The length of the CDR3 is 13 residues. Trimming removed 3 bases from V and 0 bases from J, with 3 bases in between. Germline V gene lookup returns CDR1 LGHDT and CDR2 YNNKEL (reference sequence). Profiled with immunoSEQ multiplex PCR; TCRdb holds only in-frame clones, not every one. This table has about 680,000 clones, roughly 90% appearing once. Treatment described: some 20 received Ad26.COV2.S at low or high dose, single or two shots; roughly five received placebo; per-sample allocation not given. Samples analyzed were those drawn on day 63 after the first vaccine or placebo injection. A Boston adult aged 18-55 years was the donor.

This TCR was sampled from a person between 18 and 65 years old who received the Ad26.COV2.S COVID-19 vaccine or a placebo. This sample comprised peripheral blood, obtained in a trial of Ad26.COV2.S vaccine versus placebo. The chain carries TRBV3-1 (or the pseudogene TRBV3-2) and TRBJ1-3; D remains ambiguous. CDR3 nucleotides: TGTGCCAGCAGCCACAGCTCTGGAAACACCATATATTTT. Translated, it gives CASSHSSGNTIYF.